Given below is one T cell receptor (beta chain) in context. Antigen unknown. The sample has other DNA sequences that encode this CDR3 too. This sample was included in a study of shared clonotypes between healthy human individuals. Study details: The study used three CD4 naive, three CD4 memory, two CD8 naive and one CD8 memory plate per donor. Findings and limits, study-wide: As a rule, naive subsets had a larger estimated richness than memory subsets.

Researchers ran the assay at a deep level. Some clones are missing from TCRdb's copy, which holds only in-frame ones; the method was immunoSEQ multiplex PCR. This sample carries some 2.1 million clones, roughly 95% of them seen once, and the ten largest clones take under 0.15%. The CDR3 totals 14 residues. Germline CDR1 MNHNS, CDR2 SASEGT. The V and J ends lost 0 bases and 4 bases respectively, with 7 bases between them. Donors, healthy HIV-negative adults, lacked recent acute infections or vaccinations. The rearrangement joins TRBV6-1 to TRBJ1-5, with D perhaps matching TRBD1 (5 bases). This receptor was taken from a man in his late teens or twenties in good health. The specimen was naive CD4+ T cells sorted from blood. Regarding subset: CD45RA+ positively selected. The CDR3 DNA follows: TGTGCCAGCAGTGAAGCGGGGGGAAATCAGCCCCAGCATTTT. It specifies CASSEAGGNQPQHF.